The 13 T cell receptor beta chains below were found in one sample sequenced in a study of CXCR3-negative and CXCR3-positive naive CD8 T cells. Study findings and constraints: Hydrophobicity of TRB CDR3s was greater in CXCR3-positive naive cells than in CXCR3-negative naive cells.

Antigens for these TCRs are unknown. UMI-labeled 5' RACE TRB cDNA libraries were prepared from the cells. TCRdb reanalyzed the 5' RACE reads, giving one entry per CDR3 protein sequence and no DNA. In total, the table holds 130,000 to 150,000 distinct CDR3 sequences. Sequenced sample: naive CXCR3+ CD8+ T cells from blood. Subset reported: CD45RO-CCR7+CD27+CD95- naive CD8+ T cells expressing CXCR3 (TNR3+). Receptor source: a human donor in good health. Some clones in this sample may be carry-over from other donors' samples.

This chain uses TRBV5-1 with TRBJ2-5; no DNA is available, so the TRBD1 call from TCRdb remains unchecked. CDR1 SGHRS and CDR2 YFSETQ come from the germline V gene. The CDR3 extends over 14 amino acids. The CDR3 protein is CASSLGTGFETQYF.

The CDR3 sequence is CASVLGGSENIQYF. The chain carries TRBV6-6 and TRBJ2-4; TCRdb indicates TRBD2, and absent DNA this call remains unverified. The germline CDR1 and CDR2 sequences are MNHNY and SVGAGI (reference sequence). The CDR3 spans 14 residues.

The chain is built from TRBV6-5 and TRBJ2-7; the TCRdb call, TRBD1, lacks DNA for checking. This CDR3 spans 14 amino acids. Germline V gene data show CDR1 as MNHEY and CDR2 as SVGAGI. The CDR3 is CASSYRDGNYEQYF.

The chain recombines TRBV27 with TRBJ2-1. Germline CDR1 and CDR2: MNHEY and SMNVEV (reference sequence). This CDR3 is built from 11 residues. Here the CDR3 reads CASSLHNEQLF.

This chain joins TRBV7-9 and TRBJ1-6; TCRdb proposes TRBD1, but this gene call is untestable without DNA. The CDR3 totals 17 residues. The germline gives CDR1 SEHNR, CDR2 FQNEAQ (reference sequence). CDR3 in amino acids: CASSARESGASNSPLHF.

The chain uses TRBV15 and TRBJ2-4; the D call of TRBD1 rests on TCRdb alone, since no DNA is present to check it. Germline loops: CDR1 LNHNV, CDR2 YYDKDF (reference sequence). This CDR3 is 19 amino acids long. The CDR3 region is CATSPGGRVSSRVKNIQYF.

This chain's CDR3 is CASSFAGTIYEQYF. The V gene is TRBV12-3 or TRBV12-4, the J gene TRBJ2-7; checking the TCRdb D call of TRBD2 is not possible without DNA. This CDR3 contains 14 residues.

The V gene is TRBV19, the J gene TRBJ1-1; TCRdb's assignment of TRBD1 cannot be checked, as there is no DNA. Germline CDR1 is LNHDA and CDR2 is SQIVND (reference sequence). The CDR3 length is 13 residues. CDR3 amino acids: CASSIGRGTEAFF.

The chain employs TRBV6-2 or TRBV6-3 and TRBJ2-5. The CDR3 length is 12 residues. Germline V gene lookup returns CDR1 MNHEY and CDR2 SVGEGT. CDR3 loop: CASSYVGETQYF.

The chain employs TRBV29-1 and TRBJ2-5; TCRdb selects TRBD2, and the lack of DNA leaves this call unchecked. Germline CDR1 is SQVTM and CDR2 is ANQGSEA. CDR3 length: 15 residues. Here the CDR3 reads CSATGGQEDQETQYF.

CDR3: CASSHRTGIYEQFF. The chain couples TRBV4-1 to TRBJ2-1; TCRdb returns TRBD1, unconfirmable since there is no DNA. The CDR3 extends over 14 amino acids. The germline V gene encodes CDR1 MGHRA and CDR2 YSYEKL.

This chain links TRBV29-1 with TRBJ2-5; no DNA is available, so the TRBD1 call from TCRdb remains unchecked. This CDR3 has 13 residues. CDR1 SQVTM and CDR2 ANQGSEA come from the germline V gene. CDR3 loop: CSVRTAMGETQYF.

The chain employs TRBV28 and TRBJ2-5; TCRdb names TRBD1, which stays unverified in the absence of DNA. This CDR3 is built from 14 residues. Germline V gene sequence: CDR1 MDHEN, CDR2 SYDVKM. The CDR3 is CASSRSGTEETQYF. Supplemented by reference TRBV28 and TRBJ2-5, the full variable domain reads DVKVTQSSRYLVKRTGEKVFLECVQDMDHENMFWYRQDPGLGLRLIYFSYDVKMKEKGDIPEGYSVSREKKERFSLILESASTNQTSMYLCASSRSGTEETQYFGPGTRLLVL.